This T cell receptor (beta chain) was identified in a study of blood T cell repertoires in COVID-19. Across the study: Samples of COVID-19 (acute and convalescent) were obtained from the United States, Italy and Spain. Sources were T cells, B-cell-depleted T cells, or PBMCs; the material itself was cDNA or gDNA.

This clone has a handful of counts. As handled by the study authors: For nucleated cells, counts were estimated from reference gene primer amplification. TCRdb's table, derived via immunoSEQ multiplex PCR, lists solely in-frame clones and lacks some. Clone size and V and J calls were adopted from that table, with D and trimming inferred from the DNA. The repertoire holds some 110,000 clones, with roughly four fifths as singletons. V lost 2 bases to trimming and J lost 8 bases, with 12 bases between them. Per germline, CDR1 MDHEN and CDR2 SYDVKM. CDR3 length: 14 amino acids. The material sequenced was peripheral blood. The rearrangement links TRBV28 to TRBJ2-2; unclear D gene. The TCR originated in a man aged 80 or over with COVID-19, enrolled during active disease. The CDR3 DNA follows: TGTGCCAGCAGTTTAGCAGCCTCAGGTGGGGAGCTGTTTTTT. Translation: CASSLAASGGELFF.